This TCR beta chain was sequenced for a study of shared clonotypes between healthy human individuals. As for this clone: What it recognizes is unknown. The same CDR3 is also encoded by other DNA sequences in this sample.

Study-wide results and caveats: Specimens sampled were limited to blood, with tissue repertoires likely differing.

The CDR3 extends over 14 amino acids. Deletions cut 4 bases from V and 2 bases from J, with 12 bases between. In germline, CDR1 is MDHEN, CDR2 SYDVKM. TCRdb's copy holds only in-frame clones and misses some; the assay was immunoSEQ multiplex PCR. The sample shows approximately 530,000 clones, about 96% of them seen only once. This sequence originates from a woman younger than 45 in good health. The sequenced sample was naive CD4+ T cells sorted from blood. Described subset: CD45RA+ positively selected. The rearrangement links TRBV28 to TRBJ2-7, with D perhaps TRBD1 (6 bases). The CDR3 DNA sequence: TGTGCCAGCAGTTCCGGGACATTACCCTACGAGCAGTACTTC. Translated, it gives CASSSGTLPYEQYF.